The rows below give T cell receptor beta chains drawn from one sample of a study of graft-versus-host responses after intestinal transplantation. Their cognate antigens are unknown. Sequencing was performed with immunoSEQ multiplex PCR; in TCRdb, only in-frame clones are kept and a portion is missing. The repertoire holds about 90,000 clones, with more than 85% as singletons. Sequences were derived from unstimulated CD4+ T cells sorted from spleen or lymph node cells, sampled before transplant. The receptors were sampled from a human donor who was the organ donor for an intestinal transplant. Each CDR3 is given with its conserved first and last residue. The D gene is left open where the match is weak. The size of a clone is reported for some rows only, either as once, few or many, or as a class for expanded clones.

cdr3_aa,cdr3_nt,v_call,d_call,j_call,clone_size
CASRISGNIPYEQYF,TGTGCCAGCCGGATTTCCGGGAACATTCCCTACGAGCAGTACTTC,TRBV27,-,TRBJ2-7,-
CASSSSGSRSNEQFF,TGTGCCAGCAGTTCCAGCGGGAGCCGAAGCAATGAGCAGTTCTTC,TRBV6-5,TRBD2,TRBJ2-1,-
CASSPWTDNYGYTF,TGTGCCAGCAGTCCCTGGACAGATAACTATGGCTACACCTTC,TRBV6-5,-,TRBJ1-2,once
CASSPRILREQYF,TGTGCCAGCAGTCCTCGAATCCTACGAGAGCAGTACTTC,TRBV28,-,TRBJ2-7,-
CASSLAGSYNEQFF,TGTGCCAGCAGCTTAGCCGGCTCCTACAATGAGCAGTTCTTC,TRBV7-9,-,TRBJ2-1,-
CASSLLASGGHSDTQYF,TGCGCCAGCAGCTTGTTGGCTAGCGGGGGGCATTCAGATACGCAGTATTTT,TRBV5-1,TRBD2,TRBJ2-3,-
CSVEGEKDRGYGYTF,TGCAGCGTTGAAGGCGAAAAGGACAGGGGGTATGGCTACACCTTC,TRBV29-1,TRBD1,TRBJ1-2,once
CASSFFPGQGTRALHF,TGCGCCAGCAGCTTCTTTCCGGGACAGGGGACCCGGGCCCTCCACTTT,TRBV5-1,TRBD1,TRBJ1-6,-
CASSTGTGVMTGELFF,TGTGCCAGCAGCACCGGGACAGGGGTAATGACCGGGGAGCTGTTTTTT,TRBV7-9,TRBD1,TRBJ2-2,-
CASSFQGPDYEQYF,TGTGCCAGCAGTTTTCAGGGGCCGGACTACGAGCAGTACTTC,TRBV6-6,-,TRBJ2-7,-
CASSQRLIGLAGMFGTQYF,TGTGCCAGCAGCCAAAGATTAATCGGACTAGCGGGAATGTTCGGTACGCAGTATTTT,TRBV14,TRBD2,TRBJ2-3,-
CASSPSGGSMISETQYF,TGTGCCAGCAGCCCTAGCGGGGGCTCGATGATTTCAGAGACCCAGTACTTC,TRBV9,TRBD2,TRBJ2-5,-
CASSEASGVHNEQFF,TGTGCCAGCAGTGAGGCTAGCGGGGTACACAATGAGCAGTTCTTC,TRBV28,TRBD2,TRBJ2-1,-
CARSSQPGLAGHTDTQYF,TGTGCCAGAAGCTCCCAACCCGGACTAGCGGGACACACAGATACGCAGTATTTT,TRBV5-3,TRBD2,TRBJ2-3,-
CASSKETGSSYEQYF,TGTGCCAGTAGTAAGGAGACAGGGAGCTCCTACGAGCAGTACTTC,TRBV19,TRBD1,TRBJ2-7,once
CAISDPFLGADTQYF,TGTGCCATCAGTGACCCGTTTTTAGGGGCAGATACGCAGTATTTT,TRBV10-3,-,TRBJ2-3,-
CASSLRDRAGSGNTIYF,TGTGCCAGCAGCTTACGGGACAGGGCGGGTTCTGGAAACACCATATATTTT,TRBV9,TRBD1,TRBJ1-3,-